Sequencing of this T cell receptor (beta chain) was carried out in a study of blood T cells in healthy people across ages. This CDR3 region has 12 residues. CDR1 and CDR2 (germline): SQVTM, ANQGSEA. V gave up 3 bases and J gave up 3 bases, with 9 bases separating them. Primers used in a second PCR of roughly 6 to 12 cycles were a sample-barcoded 5' primer and a J-beta primer mix. Sequencing recovered at least 3 million CDR3-containing paired-end reads from each sample. TCRdb re-analysed the 5' RACE reads in MiXCR, keeping a single row per CDR3 protein. The profile covers roughly 680,000 distinct CDR3 sequences, with about 51% appearing a single time and about 13% taken by the ten largest. Study-wide results and caveats: Versus aged donors, long-lived donors had higher diversity and more naive CD4+ cells. Per-million-T-cell TCR beta diversity fell roughly linearly with age.

Of note for this clonotype: The antigen remains undetermined.

What was sequenced was blood. This clonotype was sampled from a woman of 80 years or more in good health. The gene calls are TRBV29-1 and TRBJ2-7; D gene unclear. Here the CDR3 DNA reads TGCAGCGTTGAGTTGGGCTTCTACGAGCAGTACTTC. Protein: CSVELGFYEQYF.